The text below deals with one T cell receptor (beta chain). Its recognized antigen is unknown. Per-base qualities were not stored, and no clone one base away is much larger. TCRbeta CDR3 regions were amplified from genomic DNA by means of the immunoSEQ Assay, a bias-controlled multiplex PCR. In the original analysis: Within the assay, amplification of reference gene primers was used to estimate how many nucleated cells each sample contained. To quantify the absolute abundance of each unique TCRbeta CDR3 rearrangement, sequence reads were collapsed and filtered. For each sample, productive Simpson clonality was calculated by taking the square root of Simpson's diversity index across productive rearrangements. The source is immuneACCESS, and TCRdb retained only in-frame sequences with V and J called. Part of the clones is not carried over; for the studies checked, unresolved V genes explain less than half of this, and the remainder is unexplained. V, J and clone size derive from that table, while D and trimming were established from the DNA sequence. Here the sample has a few hundred thousand clones; approximately 88% occur a single time. The ten largest clones capture about 0.7% of the sample.

In the germline V gene, CDR1 corresponds to SGDLS and CDR2 to YYNGEE. Including the terminal cysteine and phenylalanine, the CDR3 comprises 15 residues. Just the 45-base CDR3 DNA is kept, in frame starting at base 1. Germline trimming: 4 bases from V, 4 bases from J; junction bases outside gene matches: 6. The entry originates in a study of blood T cell repertoires in COVID-19 (dated by TCRdb to about 2020). Turning to the overall study: Samples covering the acute and convalescent phases of COVID-19 were provided by collaborators in the United States, Italy and Spain. The material from the prospective study consisted of cDNA or gDNA derived from T cells, B-cell-depleted T cells, or PBMCs. Deeply sampled blood TCRbeta repertoires from subjects exposed to, actively infected with, or recovered from COVID-19 were included in the dataset. The repertoires were released in a freely available public database intended as a resource for research on the immune response to SARS-CoV-2. Samples were obtained from the ongoing ImmuneRACE study (first 160 participants) and from 1,254 subjects provided by 6 global collaborators. A de-identified subject ID, COVID-19 status, age in years and sex were almost always included in the sample metadata. HLA class I and class II types, where available, came from metadata supplied by the sample provider rather than from assay-based typing.

Beyond this particular receptor, the publication reports: The quantity of clinical and demographic metadata differed by source and by participant and was supplied without curation.

The collaborating institutions used their own protocols to collect whole blood in K2EDTA tubes. For TCRbeta analysis, collaborators shipped samples as frozen whole blood, isolated PBMCs, or DNA extracted from either of those sample types. The chain couples TRBV9 to TRBJ2-5, with 11 middle bases fitting TRBD2. The sample was peripheral blood. This sequence was found in a human donor in a cohort sampled during active COVID-19. The encoded CDR3 is CASSPTTSGIETQYF. At the DNA level, the sequence is TGTGCCAGCAGCCCGACGACTAGCGGGATAGAGACCCAGTACTTC. Joined to the reference TRBV9 and TRBJ2-5 proteins, this CDR3 gives the full variable domain: DSGVTQTPKHLITATGQRVTLRCSPRSGDLSVYWYQQSLDQGLQFLIQYYNGEERAKGNILERFSAQQFPDLHSELNLSSLELGDSALYFCASSPTTSGIETQYFGPGTRLLVL.